Following are 11 T cell receptor beta chains from one sample sequenced in a study of blood T cell repertoires in COVID-19. Data came from immunoSEQ multiplex PCR; TCRdb stores just in-frame clones and leaves some out. This table has about 60,000 clones, 76% appearing once. The sample comprised peripheral blood. These TCRs come from a woman of 80 years or more with acute or convalescent COVID-19.

This chain connects TRBV6-5 to TRBJ1-1, with D perhaps TRBD1 (6 bases). V lost 2 bases and J lost 5, with 15 bases in between. Germline V gene sequence: CDR1 MNHEY, CDR2 SVGAGI. The CDR3 contains 15 residues. The CDR3 loop is CASSYDERGWTEAFF. DNA for the CDR3: TGTGCCAGCAGTTACGATGAGAGGGGGTGGACTGAAGCTTTCTTT.

The J gene is TRBJ2-7, the V gene TRBV5-4; the D is unclear. Trimming took off 0 bases at V and 7 bases at J, with 17 bases between the two ends. Germline V gene data show CDR1 as SGHNT and CDR2 as YYREEE (reference sequence). The CDR3 runs to 15 residues. This chain's CDR3 is CASSLDPSPSREQYF. The CDR3 coding sequence is TGTGCCAGCAGCTTGGATCCTAGTCCGTCTAGGGAGCAGTACTTC. The variable domain in full, with the rest retrieved from reference TRBV5-4 and TRBJ2-7, is ETGVTQSPTHLIKTRGQQVTLRCSSQSGHNTVSWYQQALGQGPQFIFQYYREEENGRGNFPPRFSGLQFPNYSSELNVNALELDDSALYLCASSLDPSPSREQYFGPGTRLTVT.

V usage is TRBV29-1 and J usage is TRBJ1-1, with 9 bases identical to TRBD1. The CDR3 sequence is 16 residues long. Germline values: CDR1 SQVTM, CDR2 ANQGSEA. V lost 5 bases to trimming and J lost 0 bases; unmatched junction nucleotides: 10. CDR3 sequence: CSVLHPGTGMNTEAFF. In nucleotides, the CDR3 is TGCAGCGTTCTCCATCCCGGGACAGGGATGAACACTGAAGCTTTCTTT.

The V gene is TRBV6-6, the J gene TRBJ1-5; TRBD1 matches at 8 bases. The CDR3 sequence is 14 residues long. Trimming at V came to 6 bases and at J to 4 bases, leaving 5 bases not matched to a gene. Per the germline V gene, CDR1 is MNHNY and CDR2 is SVGAGI (reference sequence). CDR3 nucleotide sequence: TGTGCCAGCAGCACCGGGACAGGTAATCAGCCCCAGCATTTT. It codes for CASSTGTGNQPQHF.

V gene TRBV5-4 combines with J gene TRBJ2-1; TRBD2 matches 9 bases. V was pared by 1 base and J by 6 bases, with 8 bases of the junction left unmatched. Germline CDR1 SGHNT, CDR2 YYREEE (reference sequence). This CDR3 is built from 16 residues. The CDR3 coding sequence is TGTGCCAGCAGCTTGAATAGGCTAGCGGGGATCAATGAGCAGTTCTTC. Translated: CASSLNRLAGINEQFF.

This chain connects TRBV6-5 to TRBJ2-7; perhaps TRBD2 as D (6 bases). V dropped 7 bases and J dropped 2 bases, with 12 bases sitting between them. This CDR3 has 13 residues. Germline CDR1 is MNHEY and CDR2 is SVGAGI. The CDR3: CASKGTSTYEQYF. The CDR3 bases are TGTGCCAGCAAGGGGACTTCTACCTACGAGCAGTACTTC.

The chain is built from TRBV19 and TRBJ2-7; 7 bases agree with TRBD1. From germline, CDR1 is LNHDA and CDR2 SQIVND (reference sequence). The CDR3 spans 13 residues. The V and J ends lost 5 bases and 3 bases, in that order; junction bases with no gene match: 4. The CDR3 DNA reads TGTGCCAGTAGTTACGGGACAGTCTACGAGCAGTACTTC. This codes for CASSYGTVYEQYF. Based on the CDR3 plus reference TRBV19 and TRBJ2-7, the full variable domain is DGGITQSPKYLFRKEGQNVTLSCEQNLNHDAMYWYRQDPGQGLRLIYYSQIVNDFQKGDIAEGYSVSREKKESFPLTVTSAQKNPTAFYLCASSYGTVYEQYFGPGTRLTVT.

The chain recombines TRBV5-5 with TRBJ1-2, with D unresolved. This CDR3 comprises 14 residues. Trimming cost V 2 bases and J 0 bases, with 8 bases left between them. Germline lookup yields CDR1 SGHKS and CDR2 YYEKEE (reference sequence). CDR3 in amino acids: CASSLTGANYGYTF. The CDR3 DNA sequence: TGTGCCAGCAGCTTAACGGGAGCTAACTATGGCTACACCTTC.

This clone was seen only a few times. The CDR3 DNA reads TGTGCCAGTAGTTTTCTAGCGGAATACAATGAGCAGTTCTTC. Its translation is CASSFLAEYNEQFF. The genes are TRBV19 and TRBJ2-1, with 7 bases fitting TRBD2. The CDR3 consists of 14 residues. Germline loops: CDR1 LNHDA, CDR2 SQIVND (reference sequence). V was clipped by 5 bases and J by 4 bases; unmatched bases: 5.

This clone was counted at least ten times. The chain combines TRBV4-1 with TRBJ2-2; TRBD1 might be the D (6 bases). The V end was cut by 3 bases, the J end by 5 bases, with 13 bases between. The CDR3 length is 15 residues. Germline loops: CDR1 MGHRA, CDR2 YSYEKL. CDR3 sequence (DNA): TGCGCCAGCAGCCAGGACAGTCTGTGGACCGGGGAGCTGTTTTTT. It specifies CASSQDSLWTGELFF.

The chain links TRBV30 to TRBJ1-5, with D unclear. The V gene lost 0 bases and the J gene lost 0 bases, with 12 bases spanning the gap. This CDR3 is 16 amino acids long. CDR1 GTSNPN and CDR2 SVGIG come from the germline V gene (reference sequence). CDR3: CAWSVGRAGSNQPQHF. The CDR3 DNA follows: TGTGCCTGGAGTGTAGGTAGAGCAGGTAGCAATCAGCCCCAGCATTTT.